This is a list of T cell receptor beta chains from one sample in a study of T cell responses to AZD1222 COVID-19 vaccine. TCRdb's table, derived via immunoSEQ multiplex PCR, lists solely in-frame clones and lacks some. Among about 130,000 clones, approximately 85% were seen once, and the ten largest hold 1.5% to 2%. Specimen: peripheral blood, collected on day 0 of AZD1222 vaccination. These receptors were collected from an adult in good health. The CDR3 runs from the conserved cysteine through the conserved F or W. A D gene is named only where the DNA matches it firmly. Some rows mark clone size as missing; the rest say once, few, many or name a class of expanded clone.

abundance	d_gene	v_gene	j_gene	CDR3aa	CDR3nt
.	.	TRBV25-1	TRBJ1-2	CASNPGTRGYGYTF	TGTGCCAGCAACCCTGGGACACGTGGCTATGGCTACACCTTC
.	TRBD2	TRBV7-8	TRBJ2-3	CASSTGTSLAGGLNTQYF	TGTGCCAGCAGCACCGGGACATCCCTAGCGGGGGGGCTAAATACGCAGTATTTT
.	.	TRBV11-1	TRBJ1-1	CASSLYFQGLDTEAFF	TGTGCCAGCAGCTTATACTTCCAGGGGTTAGACACTGAAGCTTTCTTT
.	.	TRBV29-1	TRBJ1-1	CSVEQTYRTEAFF	TGCAGCGTTGAACAGACATACAGGACTGAAGCTTTCTTT
.	TRBD2	TRBV11-3	TRBJ2-2	CASSLDLRLAGAGELFF	TGTGCCAGCAGCTTAGATCTGCGGCTAGCGGGAGCCGGGGAGCTGTTTTTT
.	.	TRBV9	TRBJ1-4	CASSVVDTNEKLFF	TGTGCCAGCAGCGTAGTGGACACTAATGAAAAACTGTTTTTT
.	TRBD2	TRBV7-2	TRBJ2-5	CASSRIAGGSETQYF	TGTGCCAGCAGCCGCATAGCGGGAGGAAGCGAGACCCAGTACTTC
.	.	TRBV15	TRBJ2-2	CATSRERNTGELFF	TGTGCCACCAGCAGAGAAAGAAACACCGGGGAGCTGTTTTTT
.	TRBD1	TRBV19	TRBJ1-2	CASTLRTGGVLAANYGYTF	TGTGCCAGTACCCTCCGGACAGGGGGCGTCTTAGCGGCTAACTATGGCTACACCTTC
.	.	TRBV9	TRBJ2-7	CASSVEQSYEQYF	TGTGCCAGCAGCGTAGAGCAGTCCTACGAGCAGTACTTC
.	.	TRBV7-2	TRBJ1-1	CASSAGRLHETEAFF	TGTGCCAGCAGCGCGGGACGTCTTCATGAGACTGAAGCTTTCTTT
.	.	TRBV11-3	TRBJ1-1	CASSPRRAVGTEAFF	TGTGCCAGCAGCCCCCGGCGGGCGGTTGGCACTGAAGCTTTCTTT
.	TRBD1	TRBV15	TRBJ2-7	CATSRSGAGQGTYEQYF	TGTGCCACCAGCAGATCGGGGGCGGGACAGGGTACTTACGAGCAGTACTTC
few	.	TRBV2	TRBJ1-5	CASSVTGPQHF	TGTGCCAGCAGTGTGACGGGGCCCCAGCATTTT
.	.	TRBV9	TRBJ1-2	CASSVGTAYGYTF	TGTGCCAGCAGCGTAGGGACAGCCTATGGCTACACCTTC
.	.	TRBV5-3	TRBJ1-5	CARSSWPNSNQPQHF	TGTGCCAGAAGCTCCTGGCCAAATAGCAATCAGCCCCAGCATTTT
.	.	TRBV19	TRBJ1-5	CASSRRTSNQPQHF	TGTGCCAGTAGTCGACGGACTAGCAATCAGCCCCAGCATTTT
.	.	TRBV20-1	TRBJ2-7	CSASDKGSSYEQYF	TGCAGTGCTAGTGATAAGGGGTCTTCCTACGAGCAGTACTTC